This T cell receptor beta chain was sequenced in a study of PD-L1 blockade in urothelial cancer. About the research overall: Median T cell yield per blood sample was 110,000 to 150,000 cells.

CDR3 size: 12 residues. V lost 4 bases and J 7 bases, leaving 5 bases between the germline ends. Germline CDR1 and CDR2: ENHRY and SYGVKD. Method: immunoSEQ multiplex PCR; TCRdb's copy keeps in-frame clones and lacks some. The repertoire holds 130,000 or so clones, with 70% to 85% as singletons. The time point here: pretreatment peripheral blood. This TCR came from a man aged 45-60 years with urothelial cancer. Specimen: PBMCs, collected around atezolizumab (anti-PD-L1) treatment. The gene calls are TRBV10-3 and TRBJ1-6, with a possible D match to TRBD1 (5 bases). The CDR3 loop reads CAISGQNSPLHF. The CDR3, as DNA: TGTGCCATCAGTGGACAGAATTCACCCCTCCACTTT.